The 14 T cell receptor beta chains reported below all come from one sample, sequenced in a study of sequential checkpoint blockade in melanoma. Produced via immunoSEQ multiplex PCR; TCRdb's table is partial and in-frame only. The sample yields over 10,000 clones, over 60% seen once. The treatment: randomized to nivolumab then ipilimumab (arm A) or the reverse (arm B). This sample comprised CD8+ T cells sorted from blood (inferred from file names), obtained from a patient given nivolumab and ipilimumab in sequence. These receptors were obtained from a human donor with melanoma.

This clone was found once. The chain is built from TRBV28 and TRBJ1-6, with a weak D call TRBD1 (6 bases). This CDR3 region has 16 residues. The V gene's germline CDR1 is MDHEN and CDR2 SYDVKM. Trimming shortened V by 1 base and J by 9 bases, and 16 bases separated the two germline ends. The CDR3 sequence is CASSLFRDTSASPLHF. Written as DNA, the CDR3 is TGTGCCAGCAGTTTATTTCGGGACACAAGCGCTTCACCCCTCCACTTT.

This chain links TRBV19 with TRBJ2-1; possibly TRBD2 for D (5 bases). Germline V gene lookup returns CDR1 LNHDA and CDR2 SQIVND (reference sequence). The CDR3 is 13 amino acids. V lost 9 bases, J lost 5 bases, and 14 bases lay in between. CDR3 region: CASNAHGDNEQFF. In DNA, the CDR3 is TGTGCCAGCAACGCCCACGGGGACAATGAGCAGTTCTTC.

This chain uses TRBV11-1 with TRBJ2-7, with TRBD1 matching 11 bases. The junction had 5 bases not matched to a gene; V was cut back by 7 bases and J by 0 bases. CDR1 SGHAT and CDR2 FQDESV come from the germline V gene (reference sequence). The CDR3 is made up of 15 amino acids. DNA for the CDR3: TGTGCCAGCAAATGGGACAGGGGGGACTCCTACGAGCAGTACTTC. Translated, it gives CASKWDRGDSYEQYF.

This clone is termed medium-sized. In nucleotides, the CDR3 is TGTGCCAGCAGCTTAGGGGCAGGATTCGGTGCCAGGGAGACCCAGTACTTC. It translates to CASSLGAGFGARETQYF. The gene calls are TRBV7-3 and TRBJ2-5, with TRBD1 as a possible D gene (5 bases). This CDR3 comprises 17 residues. V was pared by 2 bases and J by 5 bases, with 21 bases between. Germline V gene sequence: CDR1 SGHTA, CDR2 FQGTGA.

Turning to this clone: The identical CDR3 is also encoded by other nucleotide sequences in the sample. V gene TRBV19 combines with J gene TRBJ2-7, with D maybe TRBD1 (5 bases). The CDR3 runs to 13 residues. The V and J ends lost 3 bases and 1 base respectively, with 7 bases between them. Germline V gene lookup returns CDR1 LNHDA and CDR2 SQIVND (reference sequence). The CDR3, as DNA: TGTGCCAGTAGTATTCAGGGTTCCTACGAGCAGTACTTC. This sequence encodes CASSIQGSYEQYF.

The genes are TRBV4-2 and TRBJ2-7, with D possibly matching TRBD1 (6 bases). V dropped 5 bases and J dropped 3 bases, with 17 bases sitting between them. The CDR3 spans 15 residues. Germline-derived CDR1 and CDR2 are LGHNA and YNFKEQ. The CDR3 DNA reads TGTGCCAGCAGCTCCCCAGGACAGAGGGGCTACGAGCAGTACTTC. Protein product: CASSSPGQRGYEQYF.

The V call is TRBV4-1, the J call TRBJ2-7; 7 nucleotides agree with TRBD2. V was clipped by 4 bases and J by 1 base; unmatched bases: 1. CDR3 length: 13 amino acids. Germline V gene sequence: CDR1 MGHRA, CDR2 YSYEKL. CDR3 amino acids: CASSPGGSYEQYF. CDR3 nucleotides: TGCGCCAGCAGCCCGGGGGGATCCTACGAGCAGTACTTC.

This chain joins TRBV2 and TRBJ2-7, with D possibly matching TRBD1 (6 bases). The CDR3 extends over 13 amino acids. The germline V gene has CDR1 SNHLY and CDR2 FYNNEI. V was trimmed by 3 bases and J by 0 bases, leaving 6 bases between them. The CDR3 DNA reads TGTGCCAGCAGTGAGGGACACTCCTACGAGCAGTACTTC. It is translated as CASSEGHSYEQYF.

This chain uses TRBV7-6 with TRBJ2-7, with D possibly matching TRBD2 (7 bases). From germline, CDR1 is SGHVS and CDR2 FNYEAQ. The V and J ends lost 5 bases and 0 bases respectively, with 11 bases between them. The CDR3 runs to 14 residues. CDR3 nucleotides: TGTGCCAGCAGCCGGGGGGCCAGCTCCTACGAGCAGTACTTC. It codes for CASSRGASSYEQYF.

Written as DNA, the CDR3 is TGTGCCAGCAGTTTAGCGGGATCGACCGGGGAGCTGTTTTTT. The encoded protein is CASSLAGSTGELFF. The rearrangement joins TRBV27 to TRBJ2-2, with D maybe TRBD2 (6 bases). Trimming shortened V by 2 bases and J by 5 bases, and 9 bases separated the two germline ends. The CDR3 runs to 14 residues. Germline V gene data show CDR1 as MNHEY and CDR2 as SMNVEV (reference sequence).

The rearrangement uses TRBV19 and TRBJ1-5, with 9 nucleotides matching TRBD1. The germline V gene has CDR1 LNHDA and CDR2 SQIVND (reference sequence). The CDR3 extends over 16 amino acids. V was clipped by 4 bases and J by 4 bases; unmatched bases: 8. CDR3 DNA sequence: TGTGCCAGTAGTAGGCCCGGACAGGGGCTTAATCAGCCCCAGCATTTT. Translated, it gives CASSRPGQGLNQPQHF.

Concerning this clone itself: At one boundary the junction diverges from the germline segment, which might be a read error. The chain uses TRBV5-4 and TRBJ2-7, with a possible D match to TRBD1 (5 bases). CDR3 length: 13 amino acids. CDR1 and CDR2 from the germline V gene are SGHNT and YYREEE (reference sequence). The CDR3 sequence: CASSSQGSSEQYF. The DNA for the CDR3 is TGTGCCAGCAGCTCTCAGGGCTCCTCCGAGCAGTACTTC.

The J gene is TRBJ2-7, the V gene TRBV9; 11 positions match TRBD1. The CDR3 has 15 amino acids. V lost 4 bases, J lost 6 bases, and 9 bases stayed unmatched. Germline V gene data show CDR1 as SGDLS and CDR2 as YYNGEE. Here the CDR3 DNA reads TGTGCCAGCAGCACAAACCGGGACAGGGGGAGCGAGCAGTACTTC. It yields the protein CASSTNRDRGSEQYF. The full variable domain, its missing parts supplied by reference TRBV9 and TRBJ2-7, is DSGVTQTPKHLITATGQRVTLRCSPRSGDLSVYWYQQSLDQGLQFLIQYYNGEERAKGNILERFSAQQFPDLHSELNLSSLELGDSALYFCASSTNRDRGSEQYFGPGTRLTVT.

In this sample, this clone turned up a few times. As DNA, the CDR3 is TGTGCCAGTAGTGTACAGGGAAATCAGTACTTC. Translated: CASSVQGNQYF. The chain employs TRBV19 and TRBJ2-4; D is perhaps TRBD1 (6 bases). The ends were cut back, 5 bases at V and 12 bases at J, with 11 bases in the middle. The CDR3 has 11 residues. The germline CDR1 and CDR2 sequences are LNHDA and SQIVND (reference sequence).